A selection of T cell receptor beta chains follows, all from one sample in a study of cytomegalovirus exposure and HLA in healthy donors. The assay was immunoSEQ multiplex PCR, and TCRdb's table has in-frame clones only and misses some. The table has 140,000 or so clones, about 72% seen once. Sequencing used PBMCs. These receptors originate from a man aged 35-49 years in good health and CMV-seronegative. Each CDR3 is given with its conserved first and last residue. Fields, in order: CDR3 length, J gene, clone size, V gene, D gene, CDR3 protein, CDR3 DNA. D genes are given only for firm matches. Rows may omit the clone size; those that give it use once, few, many or a size class.

cdr3_length: 14; j_call: TRBJ2-7; clone_size: -; v_call: TRBV14; d_call: TRBD1; cdr3_aa: CASSYGQGFYEQYF; cdr3_nt: TGTGCCAGCAGCTACGGACAGGGCTTTTACGAGCAGTACTTC
cdr3_length: 14; j_call: TRBJ1-1; clone_size: -; v_call: TRBV27; d_call: TRBD1; cdr3_aa: CASSSGTGVAEAFF; cdr3_nt: TGTGCCAGCAGTTCCGGGACAGGGGTGGCTGAAGCTTTCTTT
cdr3_length: 16; j_call: TRBJ1-2; clone_size: -; v_call: TRBV27; d_call: -; cdr3_aa: CASSFSGHGLAYGYTF; cdr3_nt: TGTGCCAGCAGTTTTTCAGGACACGGTTTAGCATATGGCTACACCTTC
cdr3_length: 14; j_call: TRBJ2-1; clone_size: -; v_call: TRBV30; d_call: TRBD2; cdr3_aa: CAWSTASGYNEQFF; cdr3_nt: TGTGCCTGGAGTACCGCTAGCGGATACAATGAGCAGTTCTTC
cdr3_length: 13; j_call: TRBJ2-7; clone_size: -; v_call: TRBV19; d_call: -; cdr3_aa: CASSIQGRDEQYF; cdr3_nt: TGTGCCAGTAGTATACAGGGTCGGGACGAGCAGTACTTC
cdr3_length: 16; j_call: TRBJ1-6; clone_size: -; v_call: TRBV2; d_call: -; cdr3_aa: CASRETRSSYNSPLHF; cdr3_nt: TGTGCCAGCAGAGAGACCCGGAGCTCCTATAATTCACCCCTCCACTTT
cdr3_length: 13; j_call: TRBJ1-4; clone_size: -; v_call: TRBV15; d_call: -; cdr3_aa: CATSRDRTGKLFF; cdr3_nt: TGTGCCACCAGCAGAGACCGGACGGGGAAACTGTTTTTT
cdr3_length: 15; j_call: TRBJ2-1; clone_size: -; v_call: TRBV6-4; d_call: TRBD2; cdr3_aa: CASSDSGGGYNEQFF; cdr3_nt: TGTGCCAGCAGTGACTCGGGCGGGGGCTACAATGAGCAGTTCTTC
cdr3_length: 14; j_call: TRBJ1-4; clone_size: few; v_call: TRBV28; d_call: TRBD1; cdr3_aa: CASSLTGINEKLFF; cdr3_nt: TGTGCCAGCAGTTTGACAGGGATCAATGAAAAACTGTTTTTT
cdr3_length: 16; j_call: TRBJ1-1; clone_size: once; v_call: TRBV28; d_call: -; cdr3_aa: CASSLRWQGTNTEAFF; cdr3_nt: TGTGCCAGCAGTTTACGTTGGCAGGGAACGAACACTGAAGCTTTCTTT
cdr3_length: 14; j_call: TRBJ1-5; clone_size: -; v_call: TRBV6-5; d_call: -; cdr3_aa: CASSRSSHNQPQHF; cdr3_nt: TGTGCCAGCAGTCGGTCCTCCCACAATCAGCCCCAGCATTTT
cdr3_length: 16; j_call: TRBJ1-4; clone_size: -; v_call: TRBV14; d_call: -; cdr3_aa: CASSRQGPTLTGKLFF; cdr3_nt: TGTGCCAGCAGCCGTCAGGGGCCAACGTTGACGGGAAAACTGTTTTTT
cdr3_length: 12; j_call: TRBJ1-1; clone_size: -; v_call: TRBV6-5; d_call: -; cdr3_aa: CASSRGPTEAFF; cdr3_nt: TGTGCCAGCAGTCGAGGCCCCACTGAAGCTTTCTTT
cdr3_length: 14; j_call: TRBJ2-5; clone_size: few; v_call: TRBV18; d_call: TRBD1; cdr3_aa: CASSPSRTGETQYF; cdr3_nt: TGTGCCAGCTCACCATCCCGGACAGGGGAGACCCAGTACTTC
cdr3_length: 12; j_call: TRBJ1-1; clone_size: -; v_call: TRBV10-3; d_call: -; cdr3_aa: CAISESQGVTFF; cdr3_nt: TGTGCCATCAGTGAGTCTCAAGGGGTAACTTTCTTT
cdr3_length: 14; j_call: TRBJ1-1; clone_size: -; v_call: TRBV2; d_call: -; cdr3_aa: CASSEPGDVPEAFF; cdr3_nt: TGTGCCAGCAGTGAACCCGGGGATGTGCCTGAAGCTTTCTTT
cdr3_length: 15; j_call: TRBJ2-1; clone_size: -; v_call: TRBV2; d_call: TRBD2; cdr3_aa: CASSGTSSNGNEQFF; cdr3_nt: TGTGCCAGCAGCGGGACTAGCTCAAATGGCAATGAGCAGTTCTTC
cdr3_length: 15; j_call: TRBJ2-7; clone_size: -; v_call: TRBV7-9; d_call: -; cdr3_aa: CASSPNGFWSYEQYF; cdr3_nt: TGTGCCAGCAGCCCCAACGGGTTCTGGAGCTACGAGCAGTACTTC
cdr3_length: 15; j_call: TRBJ1-2; clone_size: -; v_call: TRBV7-9; d_call: TRBD1; cdr3_aa: CASSLRDRGREGYTF; cdr3_nt: TGTGCCAGCAGCTTACGGGACAGGGGTCGGGAGGGCTACACCTTC
cdr3_length: 17; j_call: TRBJ1-5; clone_size: -; v_call: TRBV4-1; d_call: -; cdr3_aa: CASSPLQGLGGNQPQHF; cdr3_nt: TGCGCCAGCAGCCCTTTGCAGGGCCTAGGGGGCAATCAGCCCCAGCATTTT
cdr3_length: 13; j_call: TRBJ2-2; clone_size: few; v_call: TRBV30; d_call: -; cdr3_aa: CAWSLSRAGELFF; cdr3_nt: TGTGCCTGGAGCCTCAGCAGGGCTGGGGAGCTGTTTTTT
cdr3_length: 13; j_call: TRBJ2-1; clone_size: -; v_call: TRBV6-4; d_call: TRBD2; cdr3_aa: CASSERAGDGQFF; cdr3_nt: TGTGCCAGCAGTGAGAGGGCGGGAGACGGGCAGTTCTTC
cdr3_length: 13; j_call: TRBJ1-2; clone_size: once; v_call: TRBV7-2; d_call: -; cdr3_aa: CASSLGDRLGYTF; cdr3_nt: TGTGCCAGCAGCTTAGGAGACAGGCTAGGCTACACCTTC
cdr3_length: 15; j_call: TRBJ2-2; clone_size: few; v_call: TRBV9; d_call: -; cdr3_aa: CASSVNGVGTGELFF; cdr3_nt: TGTGCCAGCAGCGTTAACGGGGTTGGCACCGGGGAGCTGTTTTTT
cdr3_length: 12; j_call: TRBJ2-2; clone_size: -; v_call: TRBV6-1; d_call: -; cdr3_aa: CASREGSGELFF; cdr3_nt: TGTGCCAGCAGGGAGGGATCCGGGGAGCTGTTTTTT
cdr3_length: 12; j_call: TRBJ2-2; clone_size: -; v_call: TRBV6-5; d_call: -; cdr3_aa: CASSRQSGELFF; cdr3_nt: TGTGCCAGCAGCCGACAGTCCGGGGAGCTGTTTTTT
cdr3_length: 14; j_call: TRBJ2-7; clone_size: -; v_call: TRBV7-9; d_call: -; cdr3_aa: CASSSRTGTYEQYF; cdr3_nt: TGTGCCAGCAGCTCTCGGACCGGGACCTACGAGCAGTACTTC
cdr3_length: 17; j_call: TRBJ2-3; clone_size: -; v_call: TRBV9; d_call: -; cdr3_aa: CASSENLPGSLTDTQYF; cdr3_nt: TGTGCCAGCAGCGAAAACCTCCCCGGGAGCCTCACAGATACGCAGTATTTT
cdr3_length: 13; j_call: TRBJ2-7; clone_size: -; v_call: TRBV19; d_call: -; cdr3_aa: CASSLGPTYEQYF; cdr3_nt: TGTGCCAGTAGTTTGGGGCCGACCTACGAGCAGTACTTC
cdr3_length: 15; j_call: TRBJ1-1; clone_size: few; v_call: TRBV5-1; d_call: TRBD1; cdr3_aa: CASSPGDRVNTEAFF; cdr3_nt: TGCGCCAGCAGCCCGGGGGACAGGGTTAACACTGAAGCTTTCTTT
cdr3_length: 15; j_call: TRBJ2-5; clone_size: -; v_call: TRBV19; d_call: TRBD2; cdr3_aa: CASNRGTSGGQTQYF; cdr3_nt: TGTGCCAGTAATAGGGGGACTAGCGGGGGACAGACCCAGTACTTC
cdr3_length: 16; j_call: TRBJ2-3; clone_size: few; v_call: TRBV9; d_call: TRBD1; cdr3_aa: CASSVGTGTSTDTQYF; cdr3_nt: TGTGCCAGCAGCGTAGGGACAGGGACTAGCACAGATACGCAGTATTTT
cdr3_length: 14; j_call: TRBJ1-4; clone_size: medium-sized; v_call: TRBV15; d_call: -; cdr3_aa: CATSRGTENEKLFF; cdr3_nt: TGTGCCACCAGCAGAGGAACAGAGAATGAAAAACTGTTTTTT
cdr3_length: 17; j_call: TRBJ2-5; clone_size: -; v_call: TRBV7-6; d_call: TRBD2; cdr3_aa: CASSSRLAGGSLETQYF; cdr3_nt: TGTGCCAGCAGCTCCCGACTAGCGGGAGGGTCCTTGGAGACCCAGTACTTC
cdr3_length: 14; j_call: TRBJ1-1; clone_size: -; v_call: TRBV19; d_call: -; cdr3_aa: CASSIEAEGTEAFF; cdr3_nt: TGTGCCAGTAGTATAGAAGCAGAGGGTACTGAAGCTTTCTTT
cdr3_length: 13; j_call: TRBJ1-1; clone_size: -; v_call: TRBV6-5; d_call: -; cdr3_aa: CASSEAPGSEAFF; cdr3_nt: TGTGCCAGCAGTGAAGCTCCAGGTTCTGAAGCTTTCTTT
cdr3_length: 13; j_call: TRBJ2-1; clone_size: once; v_call: TRBV5-6; d_call: -; cdr3_aa: CASSATYGNEQFF; cdr3_nt: TGTGCCAGCAGCGCCACCTACGGCAATGAGCAGTTCTTC
cdr3_length: 14; j_call: TRBJ1-1; clone_size: -; v_call: TRBV4-1; d_call: -; cdr3_aa: CASSHGQPNTEAFF; cdr3_nt: TGCGCCAGCAGCCACGGACAGCCGAACACTGAAGCCTTCTTT
cdr3_length: 15; j_call: TRBJ2-7; clone_size: -; v_call: TRBV9; d_call: TRBD2; cdr3_aa: CASSDLGEGRNEQYF; cdr3_nt: TGTGCCAGCAGCGACCTTGGGGAGGGCAGGAACGAGCAGTACTTC
cdr3_length: 15; j_call: TRBJ2-3; clone_size: -; v_call: TRBV19; d_call: TRBD1; cdr3_aa: CASSSDRGSADTQYF; cdr3_nt: TGTGCCAGTAGTAGCGACAGGGGATCTGCAGATACGCAGTATTTT
cdr3_length: 20; j_call: TRBJ1-3; clone_size: few; v_call: TRBV15; d_call: -; cdr3_aa: CATSRDSGTAGPGTGNTIYF; cdr3_nt: TGTGCCACCAGCAGAGATTCCGGGACTGCGGGACCTGGCACCGGAAACACCATATATTTT
cdr3_length: 16; j_call: TRBJ1-6; clone_size: -; v_call: TRBV7-9; d_call: -; cdr3_aa: CSSSLGGGSNNSPLHF; cdr3_nt: TGTTCCAGCAGCCTCGGGGGGGGGTCAAATAATTCACCCCTCCACTTT
cdr3_length: 16; j_call: TRBJ2-1; clone_size: -; v_call: TRBV5-1; d_call: TRBD2; cdr3_aa: CASSLASGRWGNEQFF; cdr3_nt: TGCGCCAGCAGCTTGGCTAGCGGGAGATGGGGCAATGAGCAGTTCTTC